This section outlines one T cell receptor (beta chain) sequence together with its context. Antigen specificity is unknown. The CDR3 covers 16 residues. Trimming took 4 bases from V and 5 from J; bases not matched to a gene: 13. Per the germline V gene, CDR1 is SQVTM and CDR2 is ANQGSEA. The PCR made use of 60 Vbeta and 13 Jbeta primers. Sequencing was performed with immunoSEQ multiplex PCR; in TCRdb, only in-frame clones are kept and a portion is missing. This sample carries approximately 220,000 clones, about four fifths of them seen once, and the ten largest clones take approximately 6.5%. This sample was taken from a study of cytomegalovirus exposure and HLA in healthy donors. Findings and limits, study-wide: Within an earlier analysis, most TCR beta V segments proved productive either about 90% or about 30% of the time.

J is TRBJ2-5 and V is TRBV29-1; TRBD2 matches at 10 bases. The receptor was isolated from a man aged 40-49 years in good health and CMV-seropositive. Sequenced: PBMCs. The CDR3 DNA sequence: TGCAGCGTTGGAGGAGGAGCTAGCGGGAGAAGGGAGACCCAGTACTTC. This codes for CSVGGGASGRRETQYF.